This T cell receptor beta chain was sequenced in a study of identical twins. A universal primer site arose from template switching, and cDNA bore unique molecular identifiers. One entry per CDR3 protein results from TCRdb running MiXCR on the 5' RACE reads. The sample has 1.5 million to 2 million distinct CDR3 sequences; about 30% are singletons. Findings and caveats of the study: The analysis was cross-sectional rather than longitudinal within donors.

This CDR3 spans 17 amino acids. Losses at the gene ends were 3 bases for V and 1 base for J; bases not matched to a gene: 7. CDR1 is DFQATT, CDR2 SNEGSKA, per germline (reference sequence). This clonotype was picked up a small number of times. Its matching antigen is unknown. This receptor was taken from a newborn girl in good health. The sequenced material came from cord blood. The rearrangement links TRBV20-1 to TRBJ2-6; 9 nucleotides line up with TRBD1. This CDR3 reads CSARRDRDLSGANVLTF. In nucleotides, the CDR3 is TGCAGTGCTAGGAGGGACAGGGACCTTTCTGGGGCCAACGTCCTGACTTTC.